The sequence of this T cell receptor beta chain was determined in a study of Ad26.COV2.S vaccination and SARS-CoV-2 variants. Study summary: Ad26.COV2.S arm of COV1001 included the donor.

The CDR3 spans 13 residues. CDR1 and CDR2 (germline): SNHLY, FYNNEI. V shed 8 bases, J shed 4 bases, and the junction held 5 bases outside the gene matches. Assay used: immunoSEQ multiplex PCR; TCRdb lists only in-frame clones, some missing. The repertoire includes fewer than 500,000 clones, around 90% of them detected once, and about 4.4% sits in the top ten. Treatment indicated: roughly 19 received Ad26.COV2.S at low or high dose, single or two shots; 5 received placebo; per-sample allocation not given. Sampling happened 63 days after the first vaccine or placebo injection. Its platform was an Ad26 vector, and its expressed antigen was Wuhan-strain SARS-CoV-2 spike.

The TCR was taken from a person between 18 and 65 years old who received the Ad26.COV2.S COVID-19 vaccine or a placebo. The genes are TRBV2 and TRBJ1-2; 9 bases agree with TRBD1. This specimen consisted of peripheral blood, obtained in a trial of Ad26.COV2.S vaccine versus placebo. CDR3 loop: CASYRGPSYGYTF. The CDR3 DNA is TGTGCCAGCTACAGGGGGCCCTCCTATGGCTACACCTTC.